The source of this TCR beta chain is a study of beta chain features in type 1 diabetes. Across the whole study: Regarding age, gender and cell yields, patients proved similar to healthy donors. Regarding the study as a whole: For Type 1 diabetes patients, all four CD4+ subsets carried TCRB CDR3s that were moderately but significantly shorter. It was not settled here whether HLA type affects TCRB rearrangement.

Remarks on this clone: Its cognate antigen is unknown.

Using CD45RO/CCR7/CD25/CD127/CD95/CD27, CD4+ naive, central memory, regulatory and stem cell-like memory cells were sorted. Germline V lookup: CDR1 MNHEY, CDR2 SVGAGI. The ends were cut back, 10 bases at V and 4 bases at J, with 16 bases in the middle. This CDR3 has 13 amino acids. As every portion of the isolated RNA was reverse transcribed, the sequencing read expressed TCRB transcripts. Clones were read by immunoSEQ multiplex PCR, and TCRdb kept only the in-frame ones, dropping some. Of approximately 57,000 clones listed, around half are singletons. The gene calls are TRBV6-5 and TRBJ1-2, with a possible D match to TRBD1 (6 bases). Sample: Tregs from blood. This receptor was identified in a woman in her forties with type 1 diabetes. CDR3: CATRRGGPYGYTF. CDR3 in DNA: TGTGCCACCAGAAGGGGGGGCCCCTATGGCTACACCTTC.